This T cell receptor (beta chain) was observed in a study of blood T cell repertoires in COVID-19. Overall study context: The United States, Italy and Spain were the sources of the acute and convalescent COVID-19 samples. The analysed material was cDNA or gDNA that came from T cells, B-cell-depleted T cells, or PBMCs.

The ends were cut back, 5 bases at V and 8 bases at J, with 16 bases in the middle. The CDR3 is 13 residues long. The V gene's germline CDR1 is SGHTA and CDR2 FQGNSA. Assay used: immunoSEQ multiplex PCR; TCRdb lists only in-frame clones, some missing. The sample lists fewer than 90,000 clones, roughly nine tenths seen once, with roughly 18% in the top ten. This chain connects TRBV7-2 to TRBJ2-7; perhaps TRBD1 as D (6 bases). The sample comprised peripheral blood. This clonotype was sampled from an elderly man in a cohort sampled during active COVID-19. CDR3 DNA sequence: TGTGCCAGCAGCCTTTCAAACCGGGACAAGCAGTACGTC. Translating it yields CASSLSNRDKQYV.